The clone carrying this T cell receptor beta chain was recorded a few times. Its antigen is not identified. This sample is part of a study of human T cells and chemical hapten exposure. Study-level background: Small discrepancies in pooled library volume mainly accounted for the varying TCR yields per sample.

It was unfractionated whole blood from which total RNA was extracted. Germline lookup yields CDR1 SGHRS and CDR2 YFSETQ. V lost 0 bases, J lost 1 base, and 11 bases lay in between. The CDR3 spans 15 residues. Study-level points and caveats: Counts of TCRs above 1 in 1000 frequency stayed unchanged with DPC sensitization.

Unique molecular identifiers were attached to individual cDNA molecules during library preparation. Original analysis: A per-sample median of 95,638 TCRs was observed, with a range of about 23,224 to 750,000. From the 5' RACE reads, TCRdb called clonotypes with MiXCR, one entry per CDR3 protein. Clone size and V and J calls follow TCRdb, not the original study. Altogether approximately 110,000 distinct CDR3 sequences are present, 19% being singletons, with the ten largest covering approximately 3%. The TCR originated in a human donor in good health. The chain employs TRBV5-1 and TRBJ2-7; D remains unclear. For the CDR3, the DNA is TGCGCCAGCAGCTTGGTGCCTGGAAATTCCTACGAGCAGTACTTC. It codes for CASSLVPGNSYEQYF.